This TCR beta chain is drawn from a study of cytomegalovirus exposure and HLA in healthy donors (TCRdb year 2017). Background for the entire study: According to a later analysis, the approximately 130 validation repertoires were produced on the same platform as the approximately 690 repertoires of the first cohort. A separate validation cohort of some 130 different subjects was used in addition to the roughly 620-subject first cohort. High-throughput TCR immunosequencing, statistical association of individual TCRs with disease status, and machine learning were combined to predict cytomegalovirus infection status. The study was designed to test whether signatures of past pathogen exposure could be identified by cataloging public T cell receptors.

The donors belonged to the validation cohort of about 120 subjects, which was separate from the approximately 700-subject first cohort. CDR1 and CDR2 are drawn from the germline V gene (reference sequence): LNHDA, SQIVND. A distance of 15 bases separates the germline ends of V and J, which lose 3 bases and 4 bases respectively. The CDR3 spans 15 residues, from the cysteine through the phenylalanine. This entry keeps only the CDR3 DNA: 45 bases, framed from base 1. Findings and caveats that apply to the study as a whole: Most TCR sequences were seen in very few donors, while some public TCRs were found in many individuals. According to the authors, the approach could potentially be generalized to other disease states and immunological phenotypes. The classifier was reported to diagnose cytomegalovirus status with high specificity and sensitivity in both the original and validation cohorts. Subsequent analysis determined that TCRs grouped into clusters in the first cohort also showed a tendency toward co-occurrence across the 90 to 150 validation repertoires, and roughly 94% of cluster scores exceeded 0. A total of about 180 TCR beta chains were listed by the study as associated with cytomegalovirus. In vitro tests confirmed that a few of the cytomegalovirus-associated TCR beta chains recognize cytomegalovirus antigens. The validation cohort had no HLA typing available for a later analysis, so co-occurrence within that cohort was assessed over all 130 or so repertoires.

The protocol used for the library was the immunoSEQ multiplex PCR assay. On the study's bioinformatics: A statistical classification framework was built for diagnosing cytomegalovirus status from the catalog of TCR beta chain sequences. Entries here come from immuneACCESS through TCRdb and include only in-frame sequences with V and J called. Some clones fail to appear in such tables; in the studies checked, an unresolved V gene covers under half of the shortfall, and the cause of the remainder is unknown. The V and J calls and the clone size are those of that table, but D and trimming were determined from the DNA. Within this sample are about 140,000 clones, with approximately 84% of them counted one time only. The ten biggest clones cover more than 1.4% of the sample. A word on this clone: No antigen is known for it. Within one base of it there is no much larger clone, and no base qualities were kept.

The source is a woman in her twenties or thirties in good health and CMV-seronegative. The sequence is built from TRBV19 and TRBJ1-2; TRBD1 could be the D gene, as 6 bases match. Material: PBMCs. The bases read TGTGCCAGTAGTATGGCCCCGGGACAAAGCTATGGCTACACCTTC. Its coded protein is CASSMAPGQSYGYTF. The entire variable domain, with the stretches around the CDR3 drawn from the reference TRBV19 and TRBJ1-2 proteins, is DGGITQSPKYLFRKEGQNVTLSCEQNLNHDAMYWYRQDPGQGLRLIYYSQIVNDFQKGDIAEGYSVSREKKESFPLTVTSAQKNPTAFYLCASSMAPGQSYGYTFGSGTRLTVV.